This T cell receptor beta chain is drawn from a study of cytomegalovirus exposure and HLA in healthy donors. Across the study: Drawn from HLA-typed donors, about 82 million unique TCRs were held in an early data release. Study-level results: In a later analysis, at a false discovery rate of 0.05, about 17,000 TCR beta sequences matched HLA alleles. The productive fraction for most TCR beta V segments was about 90% or about 30% in an earlier analysis.

For this clone: As yet, its antigen is unknown.

V lost 2 bases and J lost 4, with 7 bases in between. The CDR3 spans 13 residues. Germline V gives CDR1 SGHDT, CDR2 YYEEEE. Primers: 60 Vbeta forward and 13 Jbeta reverse. TCRdb's copy holds only in-frame clones and misses some; the assay was immunoSEQ multiplex PCR. The sample gives 75,000 to 95,000 clones, less than 70% of which show up once; 2.7% is in the top ten. The rearrangement uses TRBV5-6 and TRBJ1-5, with D tentatively TRBD1 (5 bases). The sequencing sample was made of PBMCs. This TCR was sampled from a man aged 45 to 65 in good health and CMV-seronegative. The CDR3 DNA reads TGTGCCAGCAGCTTAGGGGTTAATCAGCCCCAGCATTTT. Its translation: CASSLGVNQPQHF.